This T cell receptor beta chain was sequenced in a study of identical twins. This clonotype was picked up a small number of times. The germline V gene encodes CDR1 DFQATT and CDR2 SNEGSKA (reference sequence). There are 13 residues in the CDR3. Trimming stripped 2 bases from V and 3 bases from J, with 10 bases between. TCRdb used MiXCR to reprocess the 5' RACE reads, holding one entry per CDR3 protein. The sample has under 300,000 distinct CDR3 sequences, 9.5% to 15% seen once. A further study also used this sample, focusing on yellow fever vaccine responses in identical twins.

The gene calls are TRBV20-1 and TRBJ2-5; the D gene could be TRBD1 or TRBD2 (6 bases each). The clonotype was recovered from a woman aged 18 to 35 in good health. Material for sequencing was memory (CD45RO+) T cells sorted from blood. The DNA of the CDR3 is TGCAGTGCTAGAAGGAGGGGGGAAGAGACCCAGTACTTC. It translates to CSARRRGEETQYF.